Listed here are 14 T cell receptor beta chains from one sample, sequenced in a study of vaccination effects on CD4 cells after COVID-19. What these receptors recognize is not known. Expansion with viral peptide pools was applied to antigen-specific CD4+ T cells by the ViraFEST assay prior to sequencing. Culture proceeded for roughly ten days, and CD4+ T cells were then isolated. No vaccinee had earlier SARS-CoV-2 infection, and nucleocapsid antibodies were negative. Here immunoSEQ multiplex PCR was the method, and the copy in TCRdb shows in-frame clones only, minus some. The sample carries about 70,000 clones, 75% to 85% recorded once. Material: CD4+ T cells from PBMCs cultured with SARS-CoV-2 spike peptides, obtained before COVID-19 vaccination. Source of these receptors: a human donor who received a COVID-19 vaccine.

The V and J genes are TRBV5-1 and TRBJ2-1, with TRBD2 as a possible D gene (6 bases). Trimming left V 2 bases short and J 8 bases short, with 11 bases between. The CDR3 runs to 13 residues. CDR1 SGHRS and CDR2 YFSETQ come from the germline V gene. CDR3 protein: CASSLQGEDEQFF. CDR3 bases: TGCGCCAGCAGCTTACAAGGGGAGGATGAGCAGTTCTTC.

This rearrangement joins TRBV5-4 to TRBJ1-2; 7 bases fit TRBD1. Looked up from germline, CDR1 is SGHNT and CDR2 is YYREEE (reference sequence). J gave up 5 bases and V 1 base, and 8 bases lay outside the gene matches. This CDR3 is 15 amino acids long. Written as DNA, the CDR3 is TGTGCCAGCAGCTTGATGGGACAGAATAGATATGGCTACACCTTC. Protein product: CASSLMGQNRYGYTF.

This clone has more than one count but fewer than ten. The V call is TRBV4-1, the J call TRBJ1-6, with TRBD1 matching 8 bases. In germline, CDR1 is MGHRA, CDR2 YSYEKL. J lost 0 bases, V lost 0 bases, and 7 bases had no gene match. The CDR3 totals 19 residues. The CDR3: CASSQDSGTGGSYNSPLHF. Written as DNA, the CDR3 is TGCGCCAGCAGCCAAGACTCCGGGACAGGAGGCTCCTATAATTCACCCCTCCACTTT.

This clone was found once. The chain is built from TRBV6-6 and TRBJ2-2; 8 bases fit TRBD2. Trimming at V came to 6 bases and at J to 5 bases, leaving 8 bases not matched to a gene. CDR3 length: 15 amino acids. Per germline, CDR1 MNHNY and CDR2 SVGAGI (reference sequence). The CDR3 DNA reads TGTGCCAGCAGCAAACGGCGGGGGGAGACCGGGGAGCTGTTTTTT. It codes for CASSKRRGETGELFF.

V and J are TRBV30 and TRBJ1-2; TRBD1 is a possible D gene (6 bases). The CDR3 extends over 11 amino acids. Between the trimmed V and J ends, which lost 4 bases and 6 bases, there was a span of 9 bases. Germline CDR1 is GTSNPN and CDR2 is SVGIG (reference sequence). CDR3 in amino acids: CAWNRVDGYTF. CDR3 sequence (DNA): TGTGCCTGGAACAGGGTAGATGGCTACACCTTC.

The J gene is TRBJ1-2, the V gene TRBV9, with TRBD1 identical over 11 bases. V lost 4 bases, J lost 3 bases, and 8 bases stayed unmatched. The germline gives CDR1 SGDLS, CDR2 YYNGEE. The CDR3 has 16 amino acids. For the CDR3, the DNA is TGTGCCAGCAGCAGGACAGGGGGCGAAGAGTACTATGGCTACACCTTC. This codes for CASSRTGGEEYYGYTF.

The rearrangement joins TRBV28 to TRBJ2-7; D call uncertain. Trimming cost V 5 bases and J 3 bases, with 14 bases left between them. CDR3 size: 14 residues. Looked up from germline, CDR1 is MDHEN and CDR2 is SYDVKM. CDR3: CASSTYTQLYEQYV. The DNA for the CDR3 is TGTGCCAGCAGTACCTATACACAGCTCTACGAGCAGTACGTC.

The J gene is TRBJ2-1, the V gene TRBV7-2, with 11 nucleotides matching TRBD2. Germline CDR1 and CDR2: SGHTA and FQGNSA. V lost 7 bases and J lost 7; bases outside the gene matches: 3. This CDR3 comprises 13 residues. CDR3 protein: CASTRLAGNEQFF. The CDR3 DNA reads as TGTGCCAGCACCCGACTAGCGGGGAATGAGCAGTTCTTC.

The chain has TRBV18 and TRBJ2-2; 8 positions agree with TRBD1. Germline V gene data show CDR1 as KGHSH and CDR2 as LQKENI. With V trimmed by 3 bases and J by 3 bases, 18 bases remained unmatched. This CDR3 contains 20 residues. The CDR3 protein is CASSPPGTGIPRGDTGELFF. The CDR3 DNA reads TGTGCCAGCTCACCGCCTGGGACAGGAATCCCCCGAGGTGACACCGGGGAGCTGTTTTTT.

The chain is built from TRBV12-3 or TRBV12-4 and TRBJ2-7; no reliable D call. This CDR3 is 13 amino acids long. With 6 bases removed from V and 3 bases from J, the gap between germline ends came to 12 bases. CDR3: CASSRSGSYEQYV. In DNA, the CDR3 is TGTGCCAGCAGCCGATCAGGCAGCTACGAGCAGTACGTC.

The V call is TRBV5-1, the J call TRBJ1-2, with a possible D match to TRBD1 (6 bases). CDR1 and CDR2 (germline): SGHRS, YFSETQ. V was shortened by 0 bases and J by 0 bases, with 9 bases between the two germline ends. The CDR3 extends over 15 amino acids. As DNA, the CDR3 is TGCGCCAGCAGCTTGGGGACAGCAACTAACTATGGCTACACCTTC. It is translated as CASSLGTATNYGYTF.

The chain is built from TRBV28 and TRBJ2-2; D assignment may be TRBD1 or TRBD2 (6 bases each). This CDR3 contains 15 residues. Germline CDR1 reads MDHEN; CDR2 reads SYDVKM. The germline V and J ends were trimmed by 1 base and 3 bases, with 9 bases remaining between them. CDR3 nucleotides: TGTGCCAGCAGTTTATTTAGGGGGGACACCGGGGAGCTGTTTTTT. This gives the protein CASSLFRGDTGELFF. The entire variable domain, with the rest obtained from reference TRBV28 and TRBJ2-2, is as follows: DVKVTQSSRYLVKRTGEKVFLECVQDMDHENMFWYRQDPGLGLRLIYFSYDVKMKEKGDIPEGYSVSREKKERFSLILESASTNQTSMYLCASSLFRGDTGELFFGEGSRLTVL.

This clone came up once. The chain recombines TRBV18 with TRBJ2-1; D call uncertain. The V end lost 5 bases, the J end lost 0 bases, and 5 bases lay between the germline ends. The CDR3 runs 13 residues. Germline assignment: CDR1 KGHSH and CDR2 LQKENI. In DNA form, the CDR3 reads TGTGCCAGCTCATTGAACTCCTACAATGAGCAGTTCTTC. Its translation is CASSLNSYNEQFF. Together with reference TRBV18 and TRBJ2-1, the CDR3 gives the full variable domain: NAGVMQNPRHLVRRRGQEARLRCSPMKGHSHVYWYRQLPEEGLKFMVYLQKENIIDESGMPKERFSAEFPKEGPSILRIQQVVRGDSAAYFCASSLNSYNEQFFGPGTRLTVL.

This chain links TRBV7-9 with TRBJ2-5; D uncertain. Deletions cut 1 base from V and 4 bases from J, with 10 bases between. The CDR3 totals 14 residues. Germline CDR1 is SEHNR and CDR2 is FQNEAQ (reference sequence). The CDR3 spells CASSLVEGSETQYF. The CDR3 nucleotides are TGTGCCAGCAGCTTAGTAGAAGGATCAGAGACCCAGTACTTC.